This entry features one T cell receptor (beta chain) sequence. This entry comes from a study of blood T cell repertoires in COVID-19. At the level of the study: The United States, Italy and Spain were the sources of the acute and convalescent COVID-19 samples.

Original analysis: Reference gene primer amplification gave estimated nucleated cell counts. Assay: immunoSEQ multiplex PCR; the TCRdb copy retains only in-frame clones and omits some. The D gene and trimming were derived from the DNA, and the V and J assignments and clone size from that table. The data contain tens of thousands of clones, approximately 80% of them singletons. Trimming removed 7 bases at V and 5 bases at J, with 12 bases between. CDR3 length equals 13 residues. Germline V gene data show CDR1 as SNHLY and CDR2 as FYNNEI. This sequence was found in a human donor in a cohort sampled during active COVID-19. The sample taken for sequencing was peripheral blood. The chain couples TRBV2 to TRBJ2-1, with a possible D match to TRBD1 (6 bases). CDR3 loop: CASKPGENNEQFF. DNA of the CDR3: TGTGCCAGCAAACCAGGGGAGAACAATGAGCAGTTCTTC.